Listed below are T cell receptor beta chains from one sample, sequenced in a study of blood T cell repertoires in COVID-19. Some clones are missing from TCRdb's copy, which holds only in-frame ones; the method was immunoSEQ multiplex PCR. The sample lists 200,000 to 250,000 clones, around 90% occurring once. The specimen sequenced was PBMCs or T cells enriched from blood (not recorded which). These receptors originate from a woman aged 45-59 years who had recovered from COVID-19. Both conserved end residues are part of each CDR3. A D gene is named only where the DNA matches it firmly. Rows may omit the clone size; those that give it use once, few, many or a size class.

J gene,clone size,V gene,CDR3 length,D gene,CDR3 DNA,CDR3 protein
TRBJ2-3,NA,TRBV3-1/TRBV3-2,16,TRBD2,TGTGCCAGCAGCCAAACTGGCGGGAGGGCTTCGGGGACGCAGTATTTT,CASSQTGGRASGTQYF
TRBJ2-7,NA,TRBV28,12,TRBD2,TGTGCCAGCGGACTAGTGTGGGGCGAGCAGTACTTC,CASGLVWGEQYF
TRBJ2-7,NA,TRBV7-9,17,TRBD2,TGTGCCAGCAGTCTACATGGGGCGCGGGGGTTTACCTACGAGCAGTACTTC,CASSLHGARGFTYEQYF
TRBJ2-6,NA,TRBV28,17,TRBD1,TGTGCCAGCAGGCCGGGGACAGGGGGATCTGGGGCCAACGTCCTGACTTTC,CASRPGTGGSGANVLTF
TRBJ2-7,NA,TRBV12-5,16,NA,TGTGCTAGTGGTTTACTAGGTACGGTGAGGGTTGGGGAGCAGTACTTC,CASGLLGTVRVGEQYF
TRBJ2-7,NA,TRBV6-1,14,NA,TGTGCCAGCAGTGAAGCACCCCGCCGGGACGAGCAGTACTTC,CASSEAPRRDEQYF
TRBJ1-1,few,TRBV30,12,NA,TGTGCCTGGAGCGGAACGGGGACTGAAGCTTTCTTT,CAWSGTGTEAFF
TRBJ2-1,NA,TRBV7-2,18,TRBD2,TGTGCCAGCAGCACTACCCCTAGTATGACGGGAGGGCAGAATGAGCAGTTCTTC,CASSTTPSMTGGQNEQFF
TRBJ2-7,NA,TRBV5-1,15,NA,TGCGCCAGCAGTCCCGGACTGCGTCAGCAGCACGAGCAGTACTTC,CASSPGLRQQHEQYF
TRBJ2-1,NA,TRBV28,16,NA,TGTGCCAGCAGGTTTGACAGTTCCTTCTCCTACAATGAGCAGTTCTTC,CASRFDSSFSYNEQFF
TRBJ2-7,NA,TRBV6-5,14,TRBD2,TGTGCCAGCAGACTAGCGGGAGACCGGTACGAGCAGTACTTC,CASRLAGDRYEQYF
TRBJ1-2,NA,TRBV28,14,TRBD1,TGTGCCAGCAGGGAAGGGACAGCTAACTATGGCTACACCTTC,CASREGTANYGYTF
TRBJ1-3,few,TRBV18,17,TRBD1,TGTGCCAGCTCACCGGGACAGGGTTTGATCTCTGGAAACACCATATATTTT,CASSPGQGLISGNTIYF
TRBJ2-2,NA,TRBV5-1,16,NA,TGCGCCAGCAGCTTGGCAGGGATTCCGAACACCGGGGAGCTGTTTTTT,CASSLAGIPNTGELFF
TRBJ2-1,NA,TRBV19,14,NA,TGTGCCAGTAGTATAGGGAGTAGCGACAATGAGCAGTTCTTC,CASSIGSSDNEQFF
TRBJ1-5,NA,TRBV6-1,12,NA,TGTGCCAGCAGGTCCCTTTTGCAGCCCCAGCATTTT,CASRSLLQPQHF
TRBJ1-5,NA,TRBV15,14,NA,TGTGCCACCAGCAGCCGGGACACCAATCAGCCCCAGCATTTT,CATSSRDTNQPQHF
TRBJ1-5,NA,TRBV12-3/TRBV12-4,13,NA,TGTGCCAGCAGTTCTACAGGCGATCAGCCCCAGCATTTT,CASSSTGDQPQHF
TRBJ2-7,once,TRBV3-1/TRBV3-2,13,TRBD2,TGTGCCAGCAGCCTTCCGGGAGGGGTCGAGCAGTACTTC,CASSLPGGVEQYF
TRBJ1-2,NA,TRBV6-5,16,NA,TGTGCCAGCAGTTACACAACAGGGCTAGCTAACTATGGCTACACCTTC,CASSYTTGLANYGYTF
TRBJ1-1,NA,TRBV12-3/TRBV12-4,12,NA,TGTGCCAGCAGTTCGCAGGGGCCTGAAGCTTTCTTT,CASSSQGPEAFF
TRBJ2-7,NA,TRBV28,13,NA,TGTGCCAGCAGCTTATCAGAAGACTACGAGCAGTACTTC,CASSLSEDYEQYF
TRBJ2-5,NA,TRBV5-5,14,NA,TGTGCCAGCAGCTTAGGGGTTGGGCAAGAGACCCAGTACTTC,CASSLGVGQETQYF
TRBJ1-4,NA,TRBV6-9,14,NA,TGTGCCATACGGAAAGGACAGACTATTGAAAAACTGTTTTTT,CAIRKGQTIEKLFF
TRBJ1-1,NA,TRBV28,14,NA,TGTGCCAGCAGAACCCCCTATGGAGGGACTGAAGCTTTCTTT,CASRTPYGGTEAFF
TRBJ2-7,NA,TRBV6-5,12,NA,TGTGCCAGCAGTTTACAGGGATCCGAGCAGTACTTC,CASSLQGSEQYF
TRBJ2-2,NA,TRBV5-1,15,TRBD1,TGCGCCAGCTTTTCCGGGACAGCGAACACCGGGGAGCTGTTTTTT,CASFSGTANTGELFF
TRBJ1-1,NA,TRBV6-5,15,NA,TGTGCCAGCAGTTACTCTTGGGCAGGGAACACTGAAGCTTTCTTT,CASSYSWAGNTEAFF
TRBJ2-5,NA,TRBV19,16,TRBD2,TGTGCCAGTAGTATACGGCTAGCGGGAAATGGGGAGACCCAGTACTTC,CASSIRLAGNGETQYF
TRBJ1-2,few,TRBV19,15,TRBD1,TGTGCCAGTAGCATCGACAGGGGCATCAACTATGGCTACACCTTC,CASSIDRGINYGYTF
TRBJ2-4,NA,TRBV5-6,14,NA,TGTGCCAGCAGCTTGGGGGCAGGGGTAAACATTCAGTACTTC,CASSLGAGVNIQYF
TRBJ2-1,NA,TRBV18,15,TRBD2,TGTGCCAGCTCACCTAGCGGGTCCACCTACAATGAGCAGTTCTTC,CASSPSGSTYNEQFF
TRBJ2-1,NA,TRBV30,15,NA,TGTGCCTGGAGTTCCACCGGAGTATTGAACAATGAGCAGTTCTTC,CAWSSTGVLNNEQFF
TRBJ2-5,NA,TRBV5-1,14,NA,TGCGCCAGCAGCTTACAGGACAGCCGGGAGACCCAGTACTTC,CASSLQDSRETQYF
TRBJ1-1,few,TRBV10-3,12,NA,TGTGCCATCAACAGGGATAACACTGAAGCTTTCTTT,CAINRDNTEAFF
TRBJ1-1,few,TRBV11-2,14,NA,TGTGCCAGCAGCGCGGCAAAGATGAACACTGAAGCTTTCTTT,CASSAAKMNTEAFF
TRBJ2-1,NA,TRBV3-1/TRBV3-2,15,TRBD1,TGTGCCAGCAGCCCTGGGACAGGGGATTACAATGAGCAGTTCTTC,CASSPGTGDYNEQFF
TRBJ2-1,NA,TRBV11-2,19,TRBD2,TGTGCCAGCAGTTCCCCCGGGACTAGTGGGGGTTTGGTTTACAATGAGCAGTTCTTC,CASSSPGTSGGLVYNEQFF
TRBJ2-3,NA,TRBV6-5,15,TRBD2,TGTGCCAGCAGTCCTCTAGCGGGGCGGCCGGATACGCAGTATTTT,CASSPLAGRPDTQYF
TRBJ1-4,NA,TRBV3-1/TRBV3-2,13,TRBD1,TGTGCCAGCAGCCCGACAGGGGGCGAAAAACTGTTTTTT,CASSPTGGEKLFF
TRBJ2-7,NA,TRBV28,18,TRBD2,TGTGCCAGCAGTGCTGGACTAGCGGGAGTCCAATTGCTCTACGAGCAGTACTTC,CASSAGLAGVQLLYEQYF
TRBJ2-5,NA,TRBV9,16,NA,TGTGCCAGCAGCGTAGGGGGCGGGGCCATCAAAGAGACCCAGTACTTC,CASSVGGGAIKETQYF
TRBJ2-5,NA,TRBV7-3,16,TRBD2,TGTGCCAGCAGCCCAACGAAACTAGCGGACAAAGAGACCCAGTACTTC,CASSPTKLADKETQYF
TRBJ1-4,few,TRBV7-8,17,TRBD1,TGTGCCAGCAGCTCCCGCCGGACAGGGTATGGTAATGAAAAACTGTTTTTT,CASSSRRTGYGNEKLFF
TRBJ1-5,once,TRBV21-1,24,NA,TGTGCCAGCACCACAGAGCCATTCGGGGACAGCCAACACAAAAAAAAATATAGCAATCAGCCCCAGCATTTT,CASTTEPFGDSQHKKKYSNQPQHF
TRBJ2-2,once,TRBV9,15,TRBD2,TGTGCCAGCAGCGGTCATCTAGCGGGAGACCGGGAGCTGTTTTTT,CASSGHLAGDRELFF
TRBJ2-1,once,TRBV5-5,15,NA,TGTGCCAGCAGTTCCTATCGGGAGCGTACCGGTGAGCAGTTCTTC,CASSSYRERTGEQFF
TRBJ2-2,NA,TRBV9,16,TRBD2,TGTGCCAGCAGCGTAGTACTAGCGGGAGGACCCGGGGAGCTGTTTTTT,CASSVVLAGGPGELFF
TRBJ2-7,NA,TRBV6-2/TRBV6-3,16,NA,TGTGCCAGCAGTTACTTGTCCGGGACTGCCTCCTACGAGCAGTACTTC,CASSYLSGTASYEQYF
TRBJ2-5,NA,TRBV18,15,TRBD1,TGTGCCAGCTCACCACCGGGACAGCCCCGGGAGACCCAGTACTTC,CASSPPGQPRETQYF